Presented here are 4 T cell receptor beta chains from one specimen sequenced in a study of CD8+CD57+ T cells in acquired aplastic anemia. According to the study, genomic DNA was the template for TCR beta VDJ and CDR3 profiling. TCRdb called the reads again in MiXCR, with one record for every CDR3 protein. The table includes 260,000 or so distinct CDR3 sequences, 82% detected once. All patients picked for sequencing had shown, by flow cytometry, an expansion of CD8+CD57+ cells. The sequenced material came from sorted CD4+, CD8+, or CD8+CD57+ T cells (not recorded which) from PBMCs. Receptors were obtained from a human donor with aplastic anemia.

This chain uses TRBV11-3 with TRBJ1-1; possibly TRBD1 for D (6 bases). The CDR3 spans 15 residues. Deletions cut 3 bases from V and 1 base from J, with 12 bases between. From germline, CDR1 is SGHNT and CDR2 YENEEA. The CDR3 sequence is CASSFGGGSNTEAFF. The CDR3 region has the DNA TGTGCCAGCAGCTTCGGCGGGGGCTCGAACACTGAAGCTTTCTTT.

For this clonotype: Sequence at one end of the junction differs from germline and may be a read error. This chain connects TRBV7-6 to TRBJ2-5, with no clear D. CDR1 SGHVS and CDR2 FNYEAQ come from the germline V gene. The CDR3 spans 14 residues. The CDR3 region is CASSRAHQPEDTQF. DNA for the CDR3: TGTGCCAGCAGCAGAGCCCACCAGCCAGAAGACACCCAGTTC.

About this clonotype: Because the CDR3 is missing its conserved closing phenylalanine or tryptophan, this is likely a read error. The DNA is left out, because the CDR3 cannot be placed on it with certainty; the CDR3 is given as TCRdb lists it. The rearrangement links TRBV7-9 to TRBJ2-3; the table's D call of TRBD2 was not tested on the DNA. Germline V lookup: CDR1 SEHNR, CDR2 FQNEAQ (reference sequence). The CDR3 is 13 amino acids long, termini counted. CDR3 sequence: CASGGEGKDGSDK.

A single count supports this clonotype. The chain uses TRBV7-2 and TRBJ2-2; D perhaps matches TRBD2 (5 bases). The CDR3 sequence is 16 residues long. V shed 2 bases and J shed 14 bases, with 24 bases lying between them. Germline V gene lookup returns CDR1 SGHTA and CDR2 FQGNSA. The CDR3 reads CASSLPEGADTEYLFF. The CDR3 DNA is TGTGCCAGCAGCTTACCAGAGGGTGCCGATACGGAGTATCTGTTTTTT.